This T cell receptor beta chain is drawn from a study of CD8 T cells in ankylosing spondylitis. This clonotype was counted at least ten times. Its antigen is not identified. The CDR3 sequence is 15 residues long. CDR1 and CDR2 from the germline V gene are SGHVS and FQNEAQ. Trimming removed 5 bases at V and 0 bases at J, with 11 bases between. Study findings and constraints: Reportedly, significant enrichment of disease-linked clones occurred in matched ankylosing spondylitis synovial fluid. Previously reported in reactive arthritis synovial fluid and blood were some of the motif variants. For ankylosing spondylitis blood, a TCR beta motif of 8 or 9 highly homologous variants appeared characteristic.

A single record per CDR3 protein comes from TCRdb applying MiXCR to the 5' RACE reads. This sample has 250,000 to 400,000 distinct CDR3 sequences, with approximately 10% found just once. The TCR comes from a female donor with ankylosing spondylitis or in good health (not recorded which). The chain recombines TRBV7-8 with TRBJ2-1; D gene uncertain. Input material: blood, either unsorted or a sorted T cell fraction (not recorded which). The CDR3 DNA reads TGTGCCAGCAGCCCCGCTTTCAGCTCCTACAATGAGCAGTTCTTC. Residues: CASSPAFSSYNEQFF.